Included here is one T cell receptor beta chain sequence, with context. Only in-frame clones appear in the TCRdb table, and some are missing; sequencing was by immunoSEQ multiplex PCR. There are around 130,000 clones in the sample; over 75% occur only once, and 2.5% to 3% lies in the top ten. These data originate in a study of T cell responses to AZD1222 COVID-19 vaccine. About the research overall: Some second doses came at about 4 weeks and others at about 12 weeks; these were pooled.

The CDR3 length is 15 residues. Trimming cost V 6 bases and J 3 bases, with 18 bases left between them. CDR1 is MNHEY and CDR2 is SVGAGI in the germline V gene. V and J are TRBV6-5 and TRBJ2-7; D not resolved. The sequence was collected from an adult in good health. The sample here was peripheral blood, taken on day 0 of AZD1222 vaccination. The CDR3 here is CASRPAAGSVYEQYF. For the CDR3, the DNA is TGTGCCAGCAGGCCCGCGGCCGGATCTGTCTACGAGCAGTACTTC.